The rows below give T cell receptor beta chains drawn from one sample of a study of CD8+ T cells in alopecia areata. TCRdb's copy holds only in-frame clones and misses some; the assay was immunoSEQ multiplex PCR. The data show some 150,000 clones, roughly 50% seen once. Sequencing used CD4+ T cells sorted from blood, obtained at week 56, from a patient treated with tofacitinib. Receptors were obtained from a human donor with alopecia areata. The CDR3 runs from the conserved cysteine through the conserved F or W. The D gene is left open where the match is weak.

cdr3_length d_call j_call v_call cdr3_aa
13 . TRBJ1-1 TRBV29-1 CSVWGGPNTEAFF
15 . TRBJ1-6 TRBV2 CASSERPGLNSPLHF
14 . TRBJ2-7 TRBV4-2 CASSQGRDTYEQYF
14 . TRBJ2-5 TRBV29-1 CSAPKGGGKETQYF
11 TRBD1 TRBJ2-5 TRBV20-1 CSEGAGETQYF
15 . TRBJ2-6 TRBV11-2 CASSISNSGANVLTF
12 . TRBJ1-2 TRBV6-5 CASSGSNYGYTF
15 TRBD1 TRBJ1-2 TRBV4-2 CASSQVATGDYGYTF
12 . TRBJ2-7 TRBV29-1 CSVSGRRYEQYF
15 . TRBJ1-5 TRBV5-1 CASSVDDGGNQPQHF
13 TRBD1 TRBJ2-7 TRBV29-1 CSVGQGASYEQYF
15 . TRBJ1-2 TRBV18 CASSPRDGNPYGYTF
16 TRBD1 TRBJ2-5 TRBV4-1 CASSHSGQGQQETQYF
15 . TRBJ1-6 TRBV11-2 CASRFWGRDNSPLHF
17 . TRBJ1-3 TRBV4-1 CASSQGDTARSGNTIYF
14 TRBD1 TRBJ2-1 TRBV29-1 CSVETGVPYNEQFF
12 TRBD1 TRBJ1-1 TRBV30 CAWSRQGARAFF
14 . TRBJ2-4 TRBV29-1 CSATTGTEKNIQYF
13 TRBD1 TRBJ2-7 TRBV6-1 CASSRDRGREQYF
14 TRBD1 TRBJ1-5 TRBV25-1 CASRQTGKNQPQHF
13 . TRBJ2-2 TRBV27 CASSNRNTGELFF
16 . TRBJ2-7 TRBV7-9 CASSLANRANTYEQYF